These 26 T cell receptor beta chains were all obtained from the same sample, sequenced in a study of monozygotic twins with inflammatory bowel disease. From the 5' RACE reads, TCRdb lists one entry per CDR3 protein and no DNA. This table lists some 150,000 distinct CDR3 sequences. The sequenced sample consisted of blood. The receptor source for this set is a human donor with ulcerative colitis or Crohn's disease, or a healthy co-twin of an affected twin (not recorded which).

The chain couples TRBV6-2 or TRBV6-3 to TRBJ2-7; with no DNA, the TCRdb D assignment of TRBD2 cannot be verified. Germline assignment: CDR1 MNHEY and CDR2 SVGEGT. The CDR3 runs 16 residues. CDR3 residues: CASSPPRLAASYEQYF.

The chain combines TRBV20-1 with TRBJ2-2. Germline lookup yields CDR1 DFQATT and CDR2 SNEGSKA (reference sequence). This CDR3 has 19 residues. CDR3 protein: CSASVIIKVLGRSFWELFF.

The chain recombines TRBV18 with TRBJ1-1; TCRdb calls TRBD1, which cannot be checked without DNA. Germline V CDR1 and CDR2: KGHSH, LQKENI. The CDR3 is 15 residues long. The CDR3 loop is CASSPRQGENTEAFF.

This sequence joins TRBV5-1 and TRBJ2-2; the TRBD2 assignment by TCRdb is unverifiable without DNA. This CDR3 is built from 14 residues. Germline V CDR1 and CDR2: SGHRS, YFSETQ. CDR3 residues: CASGGLAGAGELFF.

The chain's CDR3 is CASRTRPGLADNEQFF. The V call is TRBV7-2, the J call TRBJ2-1; TCRdb gives TRBD2 as the D gene, but with no DNA this cannot be confirmed. Germline V gene data show CDR1 as SGHTA and CDR2 as FQGNSA. The length of the CDR3 is 16 residues.

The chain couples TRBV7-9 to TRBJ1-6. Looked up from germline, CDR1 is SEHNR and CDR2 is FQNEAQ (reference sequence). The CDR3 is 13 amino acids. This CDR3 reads CASSISYNSPLHF.

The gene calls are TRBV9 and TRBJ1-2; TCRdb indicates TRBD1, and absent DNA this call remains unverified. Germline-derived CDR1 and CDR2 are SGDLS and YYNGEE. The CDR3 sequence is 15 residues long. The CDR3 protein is CASSTSVGTGYGYTF.

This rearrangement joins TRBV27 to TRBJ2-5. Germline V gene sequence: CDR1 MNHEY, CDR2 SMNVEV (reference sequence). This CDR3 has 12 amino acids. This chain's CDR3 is CASSRNGETQYF.

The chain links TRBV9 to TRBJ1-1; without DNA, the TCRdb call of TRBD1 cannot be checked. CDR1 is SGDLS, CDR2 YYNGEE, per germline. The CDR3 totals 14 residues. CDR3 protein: CASSVDLGATEAFF.

The CDR3 reads CSVEVRISKETQYF. This sequence joins TRBV29-1 and TRBJ2-5. The CDR3 contains 14 residues. Per the germline V gene, CDR1 is SQVTM and CDR2 is ANQGSEA.

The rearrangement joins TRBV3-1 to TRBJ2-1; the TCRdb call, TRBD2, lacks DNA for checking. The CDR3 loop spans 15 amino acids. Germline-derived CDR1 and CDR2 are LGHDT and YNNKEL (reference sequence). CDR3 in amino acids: CASRRSGGPYNEQFF.

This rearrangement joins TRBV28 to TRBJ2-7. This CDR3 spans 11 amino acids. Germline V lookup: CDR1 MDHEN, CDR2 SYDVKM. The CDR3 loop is CASSQTRSKYF.

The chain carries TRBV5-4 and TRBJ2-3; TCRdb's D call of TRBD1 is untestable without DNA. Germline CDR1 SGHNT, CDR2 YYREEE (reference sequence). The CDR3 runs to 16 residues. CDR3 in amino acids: CASSRSGTGVFDTQYF.

The CDR3 loop is CASSFSFWSQDTQYF. This sequence joins TRBV6-5 and TRBJ2-3. CDR1 MNHEY and CDR2 SVGAGI come from the germline V gene. This CDR3 is built from 15 residues.

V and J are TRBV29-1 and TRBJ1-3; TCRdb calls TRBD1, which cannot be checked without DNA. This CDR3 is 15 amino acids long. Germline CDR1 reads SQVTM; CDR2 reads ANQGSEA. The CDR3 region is CSTTGTGSSGNTIYF.

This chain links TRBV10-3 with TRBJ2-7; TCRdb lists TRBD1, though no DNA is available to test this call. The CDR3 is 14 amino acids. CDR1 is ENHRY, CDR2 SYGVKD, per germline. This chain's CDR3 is CAISPRQGAYEQYF.

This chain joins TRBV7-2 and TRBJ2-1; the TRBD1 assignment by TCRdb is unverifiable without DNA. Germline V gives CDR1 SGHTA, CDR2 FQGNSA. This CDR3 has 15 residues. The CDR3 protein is CASSLVQGWDNEQFF.

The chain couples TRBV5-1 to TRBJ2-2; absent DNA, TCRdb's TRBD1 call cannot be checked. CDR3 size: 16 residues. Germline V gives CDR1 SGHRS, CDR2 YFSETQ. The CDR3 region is CASSALTGGVSGELFF. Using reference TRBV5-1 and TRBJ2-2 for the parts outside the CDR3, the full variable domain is KAGVTQTPRYLIKTRGQQVTLSCSPISGHRSVSWYQQTPGQGLQFLFEYFSETQRNKGNFPGRFSGRQFSNSRSEMNVSTLELGDSALYLCASSALTGGVSGELFFGEGSRLTVL.

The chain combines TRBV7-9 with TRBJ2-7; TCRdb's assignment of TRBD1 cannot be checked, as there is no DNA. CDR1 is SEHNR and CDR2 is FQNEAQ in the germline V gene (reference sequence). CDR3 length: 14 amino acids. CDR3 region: CATAEWTGLSEQYF.

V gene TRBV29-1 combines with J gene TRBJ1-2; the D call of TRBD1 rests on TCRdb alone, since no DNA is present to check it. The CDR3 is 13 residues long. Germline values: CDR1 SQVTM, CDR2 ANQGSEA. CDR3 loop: CSVPGTGAIGYTF.

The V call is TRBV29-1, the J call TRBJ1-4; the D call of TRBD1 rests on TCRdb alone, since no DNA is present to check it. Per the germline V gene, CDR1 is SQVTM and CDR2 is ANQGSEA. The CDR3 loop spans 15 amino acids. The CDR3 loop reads CSFADSRGQDEKLFF.

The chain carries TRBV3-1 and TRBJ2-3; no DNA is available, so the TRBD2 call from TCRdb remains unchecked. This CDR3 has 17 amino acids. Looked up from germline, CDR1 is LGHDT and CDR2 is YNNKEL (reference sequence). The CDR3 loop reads CASSQWTSGGAEDTQYF.

This chain's CDR3 is CASSSERGDNEQFF. The chain joins TRBV7-8 to TRBJ2-1; TCRdb's assignment of TRBD1 cannot be checked, as there is no DNA. Germline CDR1 and CDR2: SGHVS and FQNEAQ. The CDR3 is made up of 14 amino acids.

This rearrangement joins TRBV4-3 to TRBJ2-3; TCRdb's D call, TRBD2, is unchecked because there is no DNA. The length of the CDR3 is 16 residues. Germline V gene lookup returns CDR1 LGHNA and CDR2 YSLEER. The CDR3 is CASSHQGGTSGNTQYF.

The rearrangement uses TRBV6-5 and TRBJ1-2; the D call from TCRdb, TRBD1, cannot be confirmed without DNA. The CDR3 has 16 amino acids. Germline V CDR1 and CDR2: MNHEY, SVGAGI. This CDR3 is CASSYSSWTGGYGYTF.

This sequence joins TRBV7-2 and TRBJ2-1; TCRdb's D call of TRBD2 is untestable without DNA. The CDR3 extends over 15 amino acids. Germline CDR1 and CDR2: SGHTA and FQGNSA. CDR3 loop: CASSLLSGRADEQFF.